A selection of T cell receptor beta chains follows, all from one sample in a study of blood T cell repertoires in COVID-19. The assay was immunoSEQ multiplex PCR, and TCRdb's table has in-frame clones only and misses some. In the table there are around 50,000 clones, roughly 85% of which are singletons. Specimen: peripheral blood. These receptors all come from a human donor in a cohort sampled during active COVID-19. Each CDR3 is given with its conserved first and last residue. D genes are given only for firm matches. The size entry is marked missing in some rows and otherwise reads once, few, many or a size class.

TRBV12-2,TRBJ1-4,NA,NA,CANLMAGNNEKLFF,TGTGCAAACCTTATGGCGGGGAATAATGAAAAACTGTTTTTT
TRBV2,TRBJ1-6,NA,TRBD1,CASSDRQGVGSPLHF,TGTGCCAGCAGTGACCGACAGGGGGTAGGCTCACCCCTCCACTTT
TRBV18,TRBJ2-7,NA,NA,CASSLGNYEQYF,TGTGCCAGCTCACTCGGGAACTACGAGCAGTACTTC
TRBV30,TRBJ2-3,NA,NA,CAGRGGLSTDTQYF,TGTGCCGGGAGGGGGGGACTGAGCACAGATACGCAGTATTTT
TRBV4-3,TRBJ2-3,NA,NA,CASSQEEGTSQYF,TGCGCCAGCAGCCAAGAAGAGGGTACATCGCAGTATTTT
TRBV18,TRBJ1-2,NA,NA,CASSPGGGGYTF,TGTGCCAGCTCACCAGGGGGCGGTGGCTACACCTTC
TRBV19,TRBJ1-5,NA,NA,CASLSRSNQPQHF,TGTGCCAGTCTGTCGAGGTCCAATCAGCCCCAGCATTTT
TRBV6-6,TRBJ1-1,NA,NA,CASSYSASGTEAFF,TGTGCCAGCAGTTACTCCGCTTCAGGGACAGAAGCTTTCTTT
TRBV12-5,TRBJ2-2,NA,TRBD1,CASAPGQGNTGELFF,TGTGCTAGTGCCCCCGGACAGGGGAACACCGGGGAGCTGTTTTTT
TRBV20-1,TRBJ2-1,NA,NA,CSASVQYNEQFF,TGCAGTGCTAGTGTACAGTACAATGAGCAGTTCTTC
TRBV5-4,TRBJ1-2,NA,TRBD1,CASSSPGQRGYTF,TGTGCCAGCAGCTCACCGGGACAGCGGGGCTACACCTTC
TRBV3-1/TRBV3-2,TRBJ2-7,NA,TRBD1,CASSGGQVKPIEQYF,TGTGCCAGCAGCGGGGGACAGGTGAAACCTATCGAGCAGTACTTC
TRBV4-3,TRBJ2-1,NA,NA,CASSRTGGGSYNEQFF,TGCGCCAGCAGTAGGACCGGGGGAGGTTCCTACAATGAGCAGTTCTTC
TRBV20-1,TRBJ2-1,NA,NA,CSAPNVNEQFF,TGCAGTGCTCCCAATGTCAATGAGCAGTTCTTC
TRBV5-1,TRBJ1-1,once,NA,CASSFRQTMNTEAFF,TGCGCCAGCAGCTTCAGACAGACAATGAACACTGAAGCTTTCTTT
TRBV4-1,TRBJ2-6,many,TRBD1,CASSEDRGRSGANVLTF,TGCGCCAGCAGCGAAGACAGGGGGCGTTCTGGGGCCAACGTCCTGACTTTC
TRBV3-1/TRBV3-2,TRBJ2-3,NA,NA,CASSPRTGTDTQYF,TGTGCCAGCTCTCCCCGGACAGGCACAGATACGCAGTATTTT
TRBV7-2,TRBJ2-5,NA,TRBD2,CASSPTAGTSGETQYF,TGTGCCAGCAGCCCCACTGCCGGGACTAGCGGAGAGACCCAGTACTTC
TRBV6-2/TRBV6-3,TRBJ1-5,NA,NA,CASSYSIRSGHQPQHF,TGTGCCAGCAGTTACTCCATACGAAGCGGTCATCAGCCCCAGCATTTT
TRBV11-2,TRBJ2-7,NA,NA,CASSLMAPRGYEQYF,TGTGCCAGCAGCTTAATGGCCCCAAGGGGCTACGAGCAGTACTTC
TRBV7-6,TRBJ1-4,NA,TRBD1,CASSPDRVGEKLFF,TGTGCCAGCAGCCCGGACAGGGTCGGCGAAAAACTGTTTTTT
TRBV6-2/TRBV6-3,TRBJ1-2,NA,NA,CASGSGQNYGYTF,TGTGCCAGCGGTTCCGGACAGAACTATGGCTACACCTTC
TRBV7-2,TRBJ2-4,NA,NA,CASSPPREDTTKNIQYF,TGTGCCAGCAGCCCCCCTAGAGAGGACACGACCAAAAACATTCAGTACTTC
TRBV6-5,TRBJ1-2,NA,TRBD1,CASRRDSSNYGYTF,TGTGCCAGCAGGAGGGACAGCTCTAACTATGGCTACACCTTC
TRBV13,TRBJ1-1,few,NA,CASSPLVGVNTEAFF,TGTGCCAGCAGCCCCCTAGTCGGGGTGAACACTGAAGCTTTCTTT
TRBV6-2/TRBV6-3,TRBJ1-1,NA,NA,CASSPQSRTVNTEAFF,TGTGCCAGCAGCCCTCAATCACGGACAGTGAACACTGAAGCTTTCTTT
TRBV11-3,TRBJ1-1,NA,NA,CAPRPTEAFF,TGTGCCCCGAGGCCCACTGAAGCTTTCTTT
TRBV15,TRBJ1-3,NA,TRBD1,CATTHRGGNTIYF,TGTGCCACAACACACAGGGGTGGAAACACCATATATTTT
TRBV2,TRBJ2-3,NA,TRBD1,CASSLKRTGMDTQYF,TGTGCCAGCAGTCTCAAACGGACAGGGATGGATACGCAGTATTTT
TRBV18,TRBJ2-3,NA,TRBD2,CASSPPPQRGYLDTQYF,TGTGCCAGCTCACCACCCCCCCAGCGGGGGTACCTCGATACGCAGTATTTT
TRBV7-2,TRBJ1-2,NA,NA,CASSLGSRAWNYTF,TGTGCCAGCAGCTTAGGTAGCAGGGCATGGAACTACACCTTC
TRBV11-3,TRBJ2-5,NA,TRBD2,CASSDGTRKETQYF,TGTGCCAGCAGCGACGGGACTAGGAAAGAGACCCAGTACTTC
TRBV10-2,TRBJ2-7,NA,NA,CASSDPAYEQYF,TGCGCCAGCAGTGACCCAGCCTACGAGCAGTACTTC
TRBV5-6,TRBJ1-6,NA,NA,CASSLNTRGENSPLHF,TGTGCCAGCAGCTTGAACACTCGGGGAGAGAATTCACCCCTCCACTTT
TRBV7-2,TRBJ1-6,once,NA,CASSLWAGRRNSPLHF,TGTGCCAGCAGCTTATGGGCGGGCCGGCGAAATTCACCCCTCCACTTT
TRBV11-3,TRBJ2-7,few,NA,CASSLDRGGAPHEQYF,TGTGCCAGCAGCTTAGACCGCGGCGGGGCCCCCCACGAGCAGTACTTC
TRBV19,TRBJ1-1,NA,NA,CASSIPRRGTEAFF,TGTGCCAGTAGTATACCCCGACGGGGCACTGAAGCTTTCTTT
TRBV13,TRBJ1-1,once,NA,CASSLQGLNTEAFF,TGTGCCAGCAGCTTACAGGGGCTAAATACTGAAGCTTTCTTT
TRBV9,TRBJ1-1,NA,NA,CASSVEVGGTEAFF,TGTGCCAGCAGCGTAGAAGTAGGGGGCACTGAAGCTTTCTTT
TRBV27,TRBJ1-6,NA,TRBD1,CASSLQGVRSYNSPLHF,TGTGCCAGCAGTTTACAGGGGGTGAGGTCCTATAATTCACCCCTCCACTTT
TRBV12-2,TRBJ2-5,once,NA,CASRLAPRGASLTAVQETQYF,TGTGCAAGTCGCTTAGCGCCCCGGGGGGCCTCTTTAACGGCGGTTCAAGAGACCCAGTACTTC
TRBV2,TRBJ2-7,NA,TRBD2,CARLLAGESYEQYF,TGTGCCAGACTATTAGCGGGGGAGTCCTACGAGCAGTACTTC
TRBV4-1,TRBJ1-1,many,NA,CASSSPTSRTEAFF,TGCGCCAGCAGCTCGCCTACGTCGAGGACTGAAGCTTTCTTT
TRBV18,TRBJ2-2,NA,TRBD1,CASSSRQGAYTGELFF,TGTGCCAGCTCATCCCGACAGGGGGCATACACCGGGGAGCTGTTTTTT